What follows are 23 T cell receptor beta chains derived from one specimen sequenced in a study of blood T cell repertoires in COVID-19. Libraries were prepared by immunoSEQ multiplex PCR; TCRdb keeps only in-frame clonotypes and omits some of them. The table has approximately 210,000 clones, more than 70% seen once. Sequencing was carried out using PBMCs or T cells enriched from blood (not recorded which). The origin of the receptors is a man aged 25 to 40 with acute COVID-19.

The chain joins TRBV9 to TRBJ2-7; 13 bases fit TRBD2. J was trimmed by 4 bases and V by 7 bases; bases with no gene match: 8. This CDR3 contains 15 residues. Per germline, CDR1 SGDLS and CDR2 YYNGEE. CDR3 region: CASSRGGLAGYEQYF. DNA of the CDR3: TGTGCCAGCTCCCGGGGGGGACTAGCGGGGTACGAGCAGTACTTC.

The rearrangement joins TRBV6-5 to TRBJ1-2; D may be TRBD1 (5 bases). The V end lost 6 bases, the J end lost 0 bases, and 14 bases lay between the germline ends. The germline V gene encodes CDR1 MNHEY and CDR2 SVGAGI. The CDR3 sequence is 15 residues long. CDR3 nucleotides: TGTGCCAGCAGCCCCCCCAGGGTAGCTAACTATGGCTACACCTTC. Translated, it gives CASSPPRVANYGYTF.

This chain joins TRBV6-5 and TRBJ2-7, with D perhaps matching TRBD1 (6 bases). CDR1 MNHEY and CDR2 SVGAGI come from the germline V gene. Trimming removed 2 bases at V and 0 bases at J, with 11 bases between. CDR3 length equals 15 residues. The DNA for the CDR3 is TGTGCCAGCAGTTACACGACGGACAGCTCCTACGAGCAGTACTTC. Protein product: CASSYTTDSSYEQYF.

The chain links TRBV27 to TRBJ2-7, with 11 nucleotides matching TRBD1. CDR1 is MNHEY and CDR2 is SMNVEV in the germline V gene (reference sequence). The CDR3 runs 16 residues. The ends lost 4 bases at V and 3 bases at J; junction bases unmatched: 8. The CDR3 sequence: CASSSSRTGGNYEQYF. Here the CDR3 DNA reads TGTGCCAGCAGTTCATCCAGGACAGGGGGCAACTACGAGCAGTACTTC.

In this sample, this clone turned up a few times. The J gene is TRBJ1-1, the V gene TRBV19; the match to TRBD1 covers 9 bases. Per the germline V gene, CDR1 is LNHDA and CDR2 is SQIVND (reference sequence). CDR3 length: 16 residues. The J segment lost 1 base and the V segment lost 5 bases, leaving 8 bases of the junction unmatched. CDR3 loop: CASSPGTGIRNTEAFF. DNA for the CDR3: TGTGCCAGTAGTCCCGGGACAGGGATTCGGAACACTGAAGCTTTCTTT.

The V call is TRBV5-5, the J call TRBJ1-3; perhaps TRBD1 as D (6 bases). CDR3 length: 16 amino acids. Trimming left V 0 bases short and J 1 base short, with 11 bases between. Germline CDR1 reads SGHKS; CDR2 reads YYEKEE (reference sequence). The CDR3 nucleotides are TGTGCCAGCAGCTTGGCAATACAGGGTTCTGGAAACACCATATATTTT. Its protein product is CASSLAIQGSGNTIYF. The whole variable domain, filled in from reference TRBV5-5 and TRBJ1-3, reads DAGVTQSPTHLIKTRGQQVTLRCSPISGHKSVSWYQQVLGQGPQFIFQYYEKEERGRGNFPDRFSARQFPNYSSELNVNALLLGDSALYLCASSLAIQGSGNTIYFGEGSWLTVV.

This clone was seen only a few times. The chain employs TRBV5-1 and TRBJ2-1; D is ambiguous. The CDR3 totals 14 residues. In germline, CDR1 is SGHRS, CDR2 YFSETQ. V was trimmed by 9 bases and J by 2 bases, leaving 15 bases between them. The chain's CDR3 is CATHSGDTYNEQFF. The CDR3 DNA follows: TGCGCCACCCACTCTGGCGACACCTACAATGAGCAGTTCTTC.

This chain uses TRBV6-5 with TRBJ2-7; 7 nucleotides line up with TRBD2. Germline V CDR1 and CDR2: MNHEY, SVGAGI. J lost 5 bases, V lost 2 bases, and 6 bases had no gene match. The CDR3 is made up of 14 amino acids. The chain's CDR3 is CASSYTGGLDEQYF. CDR3 nucleotides: TGTGCCAGCAGTTACACCGGGGGGTTAGACGAGCAGTACTTC.

The CDR3 sequence: CASSLAGGSGELFF. CDR3 coding DNA: TGTGCCAGCAGCTTGGCCGGGGGATCAGGAGAACTGTTTTTT. The J gene is TRBJ1-4, the V gene TRBV5-6; TRBD1 might be the D (5 bases). Germline V gives CDR1 SGHDT, CDR2 YYEEEE. Trimming removed 0 bases from V and 12 bases from J, with 15 bases in between. There are 14 residues in the CDR3.

The CDR3 DNA follows: TGTGCCAGCAGGGAGGGGATAGGCAATCAGCCCCAGCATTTT. Protein product: CASREGIGNQPQHF. The genes are TRBV6-5 and TRBJ1-5, with D possibly matching TRBD1 (5 bases). Germline CDR1 and CDR2: MNHEY and SVGAGI. The CDR3 runs to 14 residues. The germline V and J ends were trimmed by 6 bases and 2 bases, with 11 bases remaining between them.

The count of this clone is one. This specimen includes other DNA sequences encoding the same CDR3. The rearrangement joins TRBV28 to TRBJ1-2; no clear D gene. The CDR3 runs to 12 residues. Germline loops: CDR1 MDHEN, CDR2 SYDVKM. The V end lost 5 bases, the J end lost 4 bases, and 8 bases lay between the germline ends. CDR3 in amino acids: CASSLSLYGYTF. Written as DNA, the CDR3 is TGTGCCAGCAGTCTGTCCCTCTATGGCTACACCTTC.

J is TRBJ1-5 and V is TRBV6-5, with 7 bases lining up with TRBD1. V lost 6 bases and J lost 3; bases outside the gene matches: 2. The CDR3 is made up of 13 amino acids. Germline loops: CDR1 MNHEY, CDR2 SVGAGI. Written as DNA, the CDR3 is TGTGCCAGCAGAGGACAGGTCAATCAGCCCCAGCATTTT. Translation: CASRGQVNQPQHF.

This chain uses TRBV6-4 with TRBJ1-2, with 7 bases fitting TRBD1. The CDR3 is 14 amino acids. The V segment lost 7 bases and the J segment 3 bases; nucleotides outside the gene matches: 8. Per the germline V gene, CDR1 is MRHNA and CDR2 is SNTAGT. The CDR3 region is CASKPTGDHYGYTF. CDR3 DNA: TGTGCCAGCAAACCAACAGGGGATCACTATGGCTACACCTTC.

V gene TRBV2 combines with J gene TRBJ2-1, with 9 bases that match TRBD2. The germline V gene has CDR1 SNHLY and CDR2 FYNNEI. J gave up 0 bases and V 4 bases, and 4 bases lay outside the gene matches. This CDR3 is built from 16 residues. The CDR3 reads CASSVLAGASYNEQFF. Here the CDR3 DNA reads TGTGCCAGCAGTGTACTAGCGGGTGCCTCCTACAATGAGCAGTTCTTC.

V gene TRBV21-1 combines with J gene TRBJ2-1; the table calls TRBD2, which could not be checked here. TRBV21-1 is classified as a pseudogene. The CDR3 runs 16 residues. In DNA, the CDR3 is TGTGCCAGCTCCCAAGGGGCTAGCGGGGTACCGGATGAGCAGTTCTTC. Its translation: CASSQGASGVPDEQFF.

This clone was seen many times. The rearrangement joins TRBV27 to TRBJ1-2; tentative D call: TRBD1 (6 bases). The CDR3 extends over 13 amino acids. Germline CDR1 and CDR2: MNHEY and SMNVEV (reference sequence). Trimming cost V 6 bases and J 4 bases, with 12 bases left between them. CDR3 coding DNA: TGTGCCAGCAGCCCGGGACACATCTATGGCTACACCTTC. Translation: CASSPGHIYGYTF.

The V gene is TRBV7-2, the J gene TRBJ2-2; D unresolved. V lost 5 bases to trimming and J lost 1 base, with 11 bases between them. This CDR3 comprises 15 residues. Germline V lookup: CDR1 SGHTA, CDR2 FQGNSA. The CDR3 reads CASSPMHGNTGELFF. In nucleotides, the CDR3 is TGTGCCAGCAGCCCGATGCACGGGAACACCGGGGAGCTGTTTTTT.

This chain uses TRBV7-3 with TRBJ1-1, with unresolved D. Trimming stripped 2 bases from V and 8 bases from J, with 15 bases between. This CDR3 spans 14 amino acids. CDR1 is SGHTA and CDR2 is FQGTGA in the germline V gene. The CDR3 loop reads CASSLSSGKEEAFF. In DNA form, the CDR3 reads TGTGCCAGCAGCTTATCTTCCGGAAAGGAGGAAGCTTTCTTT.

This sequence joins TRBV19 and TRBJ2-2; D call uncertain. V was shortened by 4 bases and J by 4 bases, with 16 bases between the two germline ends. This CDR3 region has 16 residues. The germline V gene has CDR1 LNHDA and CDR2 SQIVND (reference sequence). CDR3 in DNA: TGTGCCAGTAGTAATGTTTGGCAGACTGGCACCGGGGAGCTGTTTTTT. Translation gives CASSNVWQTGTGELFF.

This clone was seen more than once but under ten times. This chain links TRBV19 with TRBJ2-1, with a weak D call TRBD2 (7 bases). Germline V lookup: CDR1 LNHDA, CDR2 SQIVND (reference sequence). The V end lost 5 bases, the J end lost 6 bases, and 14 bases lay between the germline ends. The CDR3 is made up of 14 amino acids. This CDR3 is CASSAGGPFNEQFF. CDR3 DNA sequence: TGTGCCAGTAGTGCCGGGGGGCCGTTCAATGAGCAGTTCTTC.

For this clone: The junction differs from germline at one of its ends, possibly a read error. The gene calls are TRBV29-1 and TRBJ1-1; a weak D match, TRBD1 (5 bases). The CDR3 is 15 amino acids. The V gene's germline CDR1 is SQVTM and CDR2 ANQGSEA. CDR3 sequence (DNA): TGCAGCATTGAAACCCCCGGCAGGGAGAACACTGAAGCTTTCTTT. Residues: CSIETPGRENTEAFF.

The chain combines TRBV7-2 with TRBJ1-1, with D tentatively TRBD1 (6 bases). Deletions cut 3 bases from V and 4 bases from J, with 9 bases between. The CDR3 has 13 amino acids. CDR1 is SGHTA, CDR2 FQGNSA, per germline. The CDR3 nucleotides read TGTGCCAGCAGCTTTTTGGGGGCCACTGAAGCTTTCTTT. Protein product: CASSFLGATEAFF. Full variable domain (missing parts from reference TRBV7-2 and TRBJ1-1): GAGVSQSPSNKVTEKGKDVELRCDPISGHTALYWYRQSLGQGLEFLIYFQGNSAPDKSGLPSDRFSAERTGGSVSTLTIQRTQQEDSAVYLCASSFLGATEAFFGQGTRLTVV.

Remarks on this clone: A read error is possible here, since a much larger clone lies one base away. This sample also contains other DNA sequences that code for the same CDR3. The chain links TRBV7-9 to TRBJ2-7; D ambiguous. Looked up from germline, CDR1 is SEHNR and CDR2 is FQNEAQ (reference sequence). V lost 2 bases and J lost 3, with 2 bases in between. This CDR3 is 11 amino acids long. CDR3 sequence (DNA): TGTGCCAGCAGCTTACTCTACGAGCAGTACTTC. Residues: CASSLLYEQYF.